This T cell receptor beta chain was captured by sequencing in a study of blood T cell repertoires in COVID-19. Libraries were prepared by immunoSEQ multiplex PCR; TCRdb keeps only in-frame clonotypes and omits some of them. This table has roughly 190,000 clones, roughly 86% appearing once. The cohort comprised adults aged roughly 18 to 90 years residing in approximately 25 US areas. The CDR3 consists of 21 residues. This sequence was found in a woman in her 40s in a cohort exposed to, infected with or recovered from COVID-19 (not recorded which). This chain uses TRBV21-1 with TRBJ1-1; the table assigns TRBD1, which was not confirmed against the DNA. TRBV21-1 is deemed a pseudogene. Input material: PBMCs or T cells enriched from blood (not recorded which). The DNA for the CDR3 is TGTGCCAGCAGCACCAGATTAACGACAGGGGGCGCGGGATTAGGGGACACTGAAGCTTTCTTT. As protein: CASSTRLTTGGAGLGDTEAFF.